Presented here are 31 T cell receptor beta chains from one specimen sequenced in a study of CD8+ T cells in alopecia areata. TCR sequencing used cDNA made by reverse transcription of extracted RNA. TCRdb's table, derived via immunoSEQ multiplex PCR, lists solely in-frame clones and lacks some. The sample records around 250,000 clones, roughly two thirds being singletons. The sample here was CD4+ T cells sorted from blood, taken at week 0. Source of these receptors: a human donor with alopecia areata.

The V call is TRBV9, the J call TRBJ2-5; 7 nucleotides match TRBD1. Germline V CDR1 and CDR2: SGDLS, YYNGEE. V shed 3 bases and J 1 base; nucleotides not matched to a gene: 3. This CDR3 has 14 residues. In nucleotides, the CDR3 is TGTGCCAGCAGCGAGGGACAGATCCAAGAGACCCAGTACTTC. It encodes CASSEGQIQETQYF.

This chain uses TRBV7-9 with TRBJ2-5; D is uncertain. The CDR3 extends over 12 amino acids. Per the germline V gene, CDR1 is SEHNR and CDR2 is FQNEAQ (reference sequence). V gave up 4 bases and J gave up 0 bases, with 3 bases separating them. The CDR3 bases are TGTGCCAGCAGCTCAGACCAAGAGACCCAGTACTTC. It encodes CASSSDQETQYF. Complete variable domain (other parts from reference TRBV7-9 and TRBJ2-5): DTGVSQNPRHKITKRGQNVTFRCDPISEHNRLYWYRQTLGQGPEFLTYFQNEAQLEKSRLLSDRFSAERPKGSFSTLEIQRTEQGDSAMYLCASSSDQETQYFGPGTRLLVL.

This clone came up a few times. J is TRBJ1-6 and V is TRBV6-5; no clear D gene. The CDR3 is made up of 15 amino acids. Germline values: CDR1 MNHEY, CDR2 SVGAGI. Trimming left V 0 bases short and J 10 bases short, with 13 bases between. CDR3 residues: CASSYSSGSRSPLHF. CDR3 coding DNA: TGTGCCAGCAGTTACTCTAGTGGATCTCGCTCACCCCTCCACTTT.

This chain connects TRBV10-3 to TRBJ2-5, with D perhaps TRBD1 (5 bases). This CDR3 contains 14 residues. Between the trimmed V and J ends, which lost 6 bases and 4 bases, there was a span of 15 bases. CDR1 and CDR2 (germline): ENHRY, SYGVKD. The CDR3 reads CAISDSRDVETQYF. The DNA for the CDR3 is TGTGCCATCAGCGATTCCAGGGATGTAGAGACCCAGTACTTC.

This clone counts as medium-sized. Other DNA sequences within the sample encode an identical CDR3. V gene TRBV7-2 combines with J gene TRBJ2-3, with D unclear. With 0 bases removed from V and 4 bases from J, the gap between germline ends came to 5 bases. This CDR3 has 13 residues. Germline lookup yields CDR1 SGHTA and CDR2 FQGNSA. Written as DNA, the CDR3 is TGTGCCAGCAGCTTAGCGGGATCAGATACGCAGTATTTT. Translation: CASSLAGSDTQYF.

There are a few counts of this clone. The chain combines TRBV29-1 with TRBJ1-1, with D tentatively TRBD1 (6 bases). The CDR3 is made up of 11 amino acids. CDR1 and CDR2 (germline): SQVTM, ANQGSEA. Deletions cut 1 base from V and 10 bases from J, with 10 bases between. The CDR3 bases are TGCAGCGTTGAAGGATTCAGGGGAGCTTTCTTT. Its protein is CSVEGFRGAFF.

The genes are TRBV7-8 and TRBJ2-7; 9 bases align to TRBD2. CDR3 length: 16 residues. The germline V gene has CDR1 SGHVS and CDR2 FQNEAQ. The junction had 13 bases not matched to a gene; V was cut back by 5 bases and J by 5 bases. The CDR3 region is CASSGSRLAVLNEQYF. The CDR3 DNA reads TGTGCCAGCAGCGGAAGCCGACTAGCGGTTCTCAACGAGCAGTACTTC.

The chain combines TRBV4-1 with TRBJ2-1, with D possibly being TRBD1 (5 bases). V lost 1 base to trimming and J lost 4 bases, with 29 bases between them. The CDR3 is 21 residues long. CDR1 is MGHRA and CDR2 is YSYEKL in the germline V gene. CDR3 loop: CASSQVWQARVLGANYNEQFF. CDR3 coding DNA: TGCGCCAGCAGCCAAGTCTGGCAGGCCAGGGTGCTGGGTGCTAATTACAATGAGCAGTTCTTC.

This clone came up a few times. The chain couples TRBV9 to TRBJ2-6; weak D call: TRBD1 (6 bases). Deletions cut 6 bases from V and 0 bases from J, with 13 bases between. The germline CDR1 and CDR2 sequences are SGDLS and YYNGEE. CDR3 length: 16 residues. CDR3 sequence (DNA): TGTGCCAGCAAACAGGGTCCGCCCTCTGGGGCCAACGTCCTGACTTTC. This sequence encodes CASKQGPPSGANVLTF. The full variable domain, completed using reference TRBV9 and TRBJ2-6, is DSGVTQTPKHLITATGQRVTLRCSPRSGDLSVYWYQQSLDQGLQFLIQYYNGEERAKGNILERFSAQQFPDLHSELNLSSLELGDSALYFCASKQGPPSGANVLTFGAGSRLTVL.

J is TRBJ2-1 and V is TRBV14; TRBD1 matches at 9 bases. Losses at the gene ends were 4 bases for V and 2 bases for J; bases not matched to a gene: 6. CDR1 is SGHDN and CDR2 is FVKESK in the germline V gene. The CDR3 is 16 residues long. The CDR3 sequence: CASSPLRDRAYNEQFF. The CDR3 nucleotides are TGTGCCAGCAGCCCCCTCCGGGACAGGGCCTACAATGAGCAGTTCTTC.

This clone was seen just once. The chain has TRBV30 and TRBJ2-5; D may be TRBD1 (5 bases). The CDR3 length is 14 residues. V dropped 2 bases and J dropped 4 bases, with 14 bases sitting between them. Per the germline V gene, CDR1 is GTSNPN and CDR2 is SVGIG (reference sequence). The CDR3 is CAWSFGLGAETQYF. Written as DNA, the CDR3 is TGTGCCTGGAGTTTCGGTCTAGGGGCAGAGACCCAGTACTTC.

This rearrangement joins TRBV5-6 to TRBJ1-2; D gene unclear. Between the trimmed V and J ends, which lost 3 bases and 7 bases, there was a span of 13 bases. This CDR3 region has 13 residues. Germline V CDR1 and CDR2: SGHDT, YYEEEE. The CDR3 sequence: CASSSGRRGGYTF. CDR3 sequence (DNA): TGTGCCAGCAGCTCGGGTCGGCGGGGTGGCTACACCTTC. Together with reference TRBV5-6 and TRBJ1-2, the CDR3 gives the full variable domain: DAGVTQSPTHLIKTRGQQVTLRCSPKSGHDTVSWYQQALGQGPQFIFQYYEEEERQRGNFPDRFSGHQFPNYSSELNVNALLLGDSALYLCASSSGRRGGYTFGSGTRLTVV.

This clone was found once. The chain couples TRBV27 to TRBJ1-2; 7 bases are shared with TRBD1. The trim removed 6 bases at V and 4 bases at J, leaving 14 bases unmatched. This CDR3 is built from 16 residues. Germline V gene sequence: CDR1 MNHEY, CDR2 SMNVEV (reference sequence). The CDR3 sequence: CASSPLTGTALYGYTF. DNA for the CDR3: TGTGCCAGCAGCCCCCTAACCGGGACAGCCCTCTATGGCTACACCTTC.

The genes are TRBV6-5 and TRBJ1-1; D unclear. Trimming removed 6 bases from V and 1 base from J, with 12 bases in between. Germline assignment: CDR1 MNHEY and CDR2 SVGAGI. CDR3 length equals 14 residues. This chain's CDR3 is CASRSWAENTEAFF. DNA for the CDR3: TGTGCCAGCAGATCGTGGGCGGAGAACACTGAAGCTTTCTTT.

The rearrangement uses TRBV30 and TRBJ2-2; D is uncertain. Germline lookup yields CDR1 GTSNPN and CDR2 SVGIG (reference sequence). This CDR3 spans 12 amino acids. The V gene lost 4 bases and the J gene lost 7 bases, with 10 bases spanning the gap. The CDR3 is CAWKGYNGELFF. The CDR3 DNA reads TGTGCCTGGAAGGGTTATAACGGGGAGCTGTTTTTT.

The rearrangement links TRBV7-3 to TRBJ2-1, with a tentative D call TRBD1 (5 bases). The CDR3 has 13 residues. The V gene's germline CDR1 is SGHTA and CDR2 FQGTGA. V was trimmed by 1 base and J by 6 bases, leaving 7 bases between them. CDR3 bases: TGTGCCAGCAGCTTAAGTGACAGCAATGAGCAGTTCTTC. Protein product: CASSLSDSNEQFF.

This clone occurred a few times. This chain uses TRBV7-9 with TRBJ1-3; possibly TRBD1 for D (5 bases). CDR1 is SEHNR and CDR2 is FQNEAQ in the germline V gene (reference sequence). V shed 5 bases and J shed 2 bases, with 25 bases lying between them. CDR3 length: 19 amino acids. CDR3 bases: TGTGCCAGCAGCCCTAGAGTGAGGGACCTAAACGCAGCTGGAAACACCATATATTTT. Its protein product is CASSPRVRDLNAAGNTIYF.

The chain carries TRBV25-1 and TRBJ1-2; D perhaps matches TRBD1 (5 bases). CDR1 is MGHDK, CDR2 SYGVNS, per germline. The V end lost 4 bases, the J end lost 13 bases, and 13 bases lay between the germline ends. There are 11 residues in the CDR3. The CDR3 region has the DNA TGTGCCAGCAGTGCCTCGGGGCTGCCCACCTTC. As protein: CASSASGLPTF.

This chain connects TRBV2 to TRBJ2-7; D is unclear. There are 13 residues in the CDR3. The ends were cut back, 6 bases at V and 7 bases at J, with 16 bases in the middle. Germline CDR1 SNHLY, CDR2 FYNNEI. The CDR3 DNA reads TGTGCCAGCAGCCCATTCAGCCCCTCGGAGCAGTACTTC. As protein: CASSPFSPSEQYF.

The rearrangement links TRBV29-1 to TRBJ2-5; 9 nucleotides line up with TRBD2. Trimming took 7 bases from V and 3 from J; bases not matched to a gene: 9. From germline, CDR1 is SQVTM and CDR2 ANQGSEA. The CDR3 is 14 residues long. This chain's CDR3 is CSASKTSGEETQYF. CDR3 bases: TGCAGCGCCTCGAAGACTAGCGGAGAAGAGACCCAGTACTTC.

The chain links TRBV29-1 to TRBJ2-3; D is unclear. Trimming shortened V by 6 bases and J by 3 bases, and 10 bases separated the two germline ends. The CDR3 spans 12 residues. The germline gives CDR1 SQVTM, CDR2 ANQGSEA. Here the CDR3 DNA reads TGCAGCGTCTCGGGCGATACAGATACGCAGTATTTT. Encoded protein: CSVSGDTDTQYF.

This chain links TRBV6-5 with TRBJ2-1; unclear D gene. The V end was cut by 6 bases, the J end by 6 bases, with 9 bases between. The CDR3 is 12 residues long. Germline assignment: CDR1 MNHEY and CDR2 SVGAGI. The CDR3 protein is CASSLQRNEQFF. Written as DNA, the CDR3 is TGTGCCAGCAGCCTCCAACGCAATGAGCAGTTCTTC.

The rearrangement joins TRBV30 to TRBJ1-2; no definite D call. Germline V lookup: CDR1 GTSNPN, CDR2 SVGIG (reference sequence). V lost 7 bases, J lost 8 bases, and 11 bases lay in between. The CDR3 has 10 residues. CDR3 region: CAFYMGGYTF. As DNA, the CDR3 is TGTGCCTTCTACATGGGGGGCTACACCTTC.

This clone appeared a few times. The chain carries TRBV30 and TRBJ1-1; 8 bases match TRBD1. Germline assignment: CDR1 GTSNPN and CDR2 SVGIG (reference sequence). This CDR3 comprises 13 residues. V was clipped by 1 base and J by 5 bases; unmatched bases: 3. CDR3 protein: CAWSAGGRTEAFF. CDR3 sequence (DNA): TGTGCCTGGAGTGCAGGGGGCAGGACTGAAGCTTTCTTT.

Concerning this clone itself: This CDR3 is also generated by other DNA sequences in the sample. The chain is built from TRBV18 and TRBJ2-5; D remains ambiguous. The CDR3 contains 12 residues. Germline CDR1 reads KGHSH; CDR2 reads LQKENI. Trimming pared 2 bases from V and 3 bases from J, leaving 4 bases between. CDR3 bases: TGTGCCAGCTCACCAATCGAAGAGACCCAGTACTTC. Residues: CASSPIEETQYF. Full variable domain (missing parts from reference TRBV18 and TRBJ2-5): NAGVMQNPRHLVRRRGQEARLRCSPMKGHSHVYWYRQLPEEGLKFMVYLQKENIIDESGMPKERFSAEFPKEGPSILRIQQVVRGDSAAYFCASSPIEETQYFGPGTRLLVL.

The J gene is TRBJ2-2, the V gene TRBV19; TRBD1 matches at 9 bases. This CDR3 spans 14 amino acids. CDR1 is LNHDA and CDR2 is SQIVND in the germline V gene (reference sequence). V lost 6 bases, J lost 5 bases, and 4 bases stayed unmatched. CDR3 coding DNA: TGTGCCAGTAGAACAGGGGGCCGGACCGGGGAGCTGTTTTTT. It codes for CASRTGGRTGELFF.

CDR3 sequence: CASSFGTETSTDTQYF. CDR3 bases: TGTGCCAGCAGCTTTGGGACAGAGACTAGCACAGATACGCAGTATTTT. The rearrangement uses TRBV11-3 and TRBJ2-3, with TRBD1 matching over 7 bases. V shed 3 bases, J shed 0 bases, and the junction held 6 bases outside the gene matches. This CDR3 region has 16 residues. Germline values: CDR1 SGHNT, CDR2 YENEEA.

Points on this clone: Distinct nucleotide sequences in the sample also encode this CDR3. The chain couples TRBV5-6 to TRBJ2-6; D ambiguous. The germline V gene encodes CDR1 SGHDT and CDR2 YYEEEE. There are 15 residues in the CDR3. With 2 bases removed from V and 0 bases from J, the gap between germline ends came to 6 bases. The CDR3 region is CASSLGVSGANVLTF. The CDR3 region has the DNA TGTGCCAGCAGCTTAGGTGTCTCTGGGGCCAACGTCCTGACTTTC.

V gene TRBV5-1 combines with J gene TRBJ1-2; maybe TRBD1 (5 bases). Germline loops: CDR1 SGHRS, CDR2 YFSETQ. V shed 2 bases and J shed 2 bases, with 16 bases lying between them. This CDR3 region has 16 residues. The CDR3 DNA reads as TGCGCCAGCAGCTTCCGACCGTCAGACAGAAACTATGGCTACACCTTC. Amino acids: CASSFRPSDRNYGYTF.

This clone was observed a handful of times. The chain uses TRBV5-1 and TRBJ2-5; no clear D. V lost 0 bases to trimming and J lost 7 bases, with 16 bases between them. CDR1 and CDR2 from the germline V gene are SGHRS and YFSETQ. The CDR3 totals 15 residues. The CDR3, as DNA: TGCGCCAGCAGCTTGGAACCTCTAAGTGTCGGGACCCAGTACTTC. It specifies CASSLEPLSVGTQYF.

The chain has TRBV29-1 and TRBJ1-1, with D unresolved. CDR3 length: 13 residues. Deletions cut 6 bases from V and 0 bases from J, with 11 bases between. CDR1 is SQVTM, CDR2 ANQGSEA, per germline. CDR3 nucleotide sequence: TGCAGCGTACTGACGGGTATGAACACTGAAGCTTTCTTT. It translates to CSVLTGMNTEAFF.